The 28 T cell receptor beta chains listed next were all sequenced from one sample in a study of OX40 agonist ivuxolimab in advanced cancers. TCRdb's table, derived via immunoSEQ multiplex PCR, lists solely in-frame clones and lacks some. The sample records 65,000 to 100,000 clones, roughly 94% being singletons. Sequences were derived from CD4+ or CD8+ T cells sorted from blood, sampled in a trial of the OX40 agonist ivuxolimab. These TCRs come from an adult with an advanced solid tumor such as melanoma, head and neck, liver or kidney cancer.

The count of this clone is one. The genes are TRBV4-3 and TRBJ2-1, with a weak D call TRBD2 (6 bases). The CDR3 loop spans 15 amino acids. The V end lost 3 bases, the J end lost 4 bases, and 13 bases lay between the germline ends. Germline V CDR1 and CDR2: LGHNA, YSLEER. The CDR3 DNA reads as TGCGCCAGCAGCCAGCTGAGCGGGCCTTACAATGAGCAGTTCTTC. It codes for CASSQLSGPYNEQFF.

This chain connects TRBV6-5 to TRBJ2-3; 12 bases line up with TRBD2. Germline-derived CDR1 and CDR2 are MNHEY and SVGAGI. The CDR3 runs 16 residues. J was trimmed by 3 bases and V by 2 bases; bases with no gene match: 3. The CDR3 region is CASSYASGRETDTQYF. The CDR3 DNA is TGTGCCAGCAGTTACGCTAGCGGGAGGGAGACAGATACGCAGTATTTT.

The chain is built from TRBV28 and TRBJ2-3, with 8 bases aligning to TRBD1. The CDR3 extends over 13 amino acids. In germline, CDR1 is MDHEN, CDR2 SYDVKM. The trim removed 5 bases at V and 11 bases at J, leaving 9 bases unmatched. CDR3 loop: CASSPGTGGGQYF. In DNA, the CDR3 is TGTGCCAGCAGTCCGGGGACAGGAGGAGGGCAGTATTTT.

This rearrangement joins TRBV7-3 to TRBJ2-3, with D hard to call. Germline V gene data show CDR1 as SGHTA and CDR2 as FQGTGA. V was cut by 0 bases and J by 2 bases, with 9 bases left in between. The CDR3 covers 15 residues. This CDR3 reads CASSLTGSFTDTQYF. CDR3 nucleotides: TGTGCCAGCAGCTTAACGGGCTCGTTCACAGATACGCAGTATTTT. Filled out from reference TRBV7-3 and TRBJ2-3, the complete variable domain reads GAGVSQTPSNKVTEKGKYVELRCDPISGHTALYWYRQSLGQGPEFLIYFQGTGAADDSGLPNDRFFAVRPEGSVSTLKIQRTERGDSAVYLCASSLTGSFTDTQYFGPGTRLTVL.

The chain combines TRBV30 with TRBJ2-2; 8 nucleotides align to TRBD1. In germline, CDR1 is GTSNPN, CDR2 SVGIG (reference sequence). The CDR3 length is 15 residues. After removal of 5 bases from V and 2 bases from J, the junction contained 7 bases not matched to a gene. The CDR3 here is CAWEPGTGNTGELFF. DNA for the CDR3: TGTGCCTGGGAGCCCGGGACAGGTAACACCGGGGAGCTGTTTTTT.

The gene calls are TRBV28 and TRBJ1-5; a weak D match, TRBD1 (6 bases). Between the trimmed V and J ends, which lost 4 bases and 5 bases, there was a span of 15 bases. CDR3 length: 15 residues. Germline-derived CDR1 and CDR2 are MDHEN and SYDVKM. CDR3 in DNA: TGTGCCAGCAGTTCGACAGGTACTCGGGATCAGCCCCAGCATTTT. Its translation: CASSSTGTRDQPQHF.

V gene TRBV19 combines with J gene TRBJ2-3, with 12 bases identical to TRBD1. This CDR3 spans 16 amino acids. Per the germline V gene, CDR1 is LNHDA and CDR2 is SQIVND (reference sequence). After removal of 5 bases from V and 2 bases from J, the junction contained 5 bases not matched to a gene. The CDR3 sequence: CASSLGQGAYTDTQYF. CDR3 in DNA: TGTGCCAGTAGTCTGGGACAGGGGGCCTACACAGATACGCAGTATTTT.

This rearrangement joins TRBV7-2 to TRBJ2-1, with D hard to call. Germline V gene lookup returns CDR1 SGHTA and CDR2 FQGNSA. The germline V and J ends were trimmed by 6 bases and 6 bases, with 18 bases remaining between them. The CDR3 covers 15 residues. The DNA of the CDR3 is TGTGCCAGCAGTACCGACCCCTCCGGCGGCAATGAGCAGTTCTTC. It encodes CASSTDPSGGNEQFF.

V usage is TRBV6-4 and J usage is TRBJ2-1, with TRBD2 matching over 9 bases. Germline trimming cut 3 bases from V and 5 bases from J; bases unmatched to any gene: 14. The CDR3 length is 18 residues. The germline V gene encodes CDR1 MRHNA and CDR2 SNTAGT. The CDR3 region is CASSEYSGRRHTDNEQFF. Written as DNA, the CDR3 is TGTGCCAGCAGTGAATATAGCGGGAGACGCCATACCGACAATGAGCAGTTCTTC.

The chain combines TRBV5-4 with TRBJ2-1, with D tentatively TRBD2 (5 bases). The V gene's germline CDR1 is SGHNT and CDR2 YYREEE (reference sequence). This CDR3 is built from 13 residues. Trimming took off 3 bases at V and 8 bases at J, with 12 bases between the two ends. CDR3 DNA sequence: TGTGCCAGCAGCTCAGGACTCGGCGATGAGCAGTTCTTC. Residues: CASSSGLGDEQFF.

The gene calls are TRBV6-5 and TRBJ2-7; 10 nucleotides line up with TRBD1. With V trimmed by 7 bases and J by 1 base, 4 bases remained unmatched. From germline, CDR1 is MNHEY and CDR2 SVGAGI. This CDR3 has 14 amino acids. CDR3 sequence reads: CASTGQGGSYEQYF. As DNA, the CDR3 is TGTGCCAGCACCGGACAGGGGGGTTCCTACGAGCAGTACTTC.

The chain joins TRBV28 to TRBJ2-5; D remains unclear. CDR3 length equals 13 residues. The ends were cut back, 7 bases at V and 3 bases at J, with 12 bases in the middle. Germline CDR1 reads MDHEN; CDR2 reads SYDVKM. In DNA, the CDR3 is TGTGCCAGCACCGGGCACCCTAAAGAGACCCAGTACTTC. Encoded protein: CASTGHPKETQYF. Full variable domain (missing parts from reference TRBV28 and TRBJ2-5): DVKVTQSSRYLVKRTGEKVFLECVQDMDHENMFWYRQDPGLGLRLIYFSYDVKMKEKGDIPEGYSVSREKKERFSLILESASTNQTSMYLCASTGHPKETQYFGPGTRLLVL.

This clone has a single count. The chain carries TRBV19 and TRBJ2-1; TRBD1 aligns across 9 bases. Losses at the gene ends were 4 bases for V and 3 bases for J; bases not matched to a gene: 4. Germline CDR1 reads LNHDA; CDR2 reads SQIVND (reference sequence). This CDR3 spans 15 amino acids. CDR3 protein: CASSSTGGVYNEQFF. In DNA, the CDR3 is TGTGCCAGTAGTAGTACAGGGGGCGTCTACAATGAGCAGTTCTTC.

V usage is TRBV7-9 and J usage is TRBJ2-7; D remains unclear. Per germline, CDR1 SEHNR and CDR2 FQNEAQ (reference sequence). Trimming took 5 bases from V and 1 from J, leaving 9 bases between them. The CDR3 is made up of 13 amino acids. CDR3: CASSEVISYEQYF. CDR3 bases: TGTGCCAGCAGCGAGGTTATTTCCTACGAGCAGTACTTC.

The V gene is TRBV27, the J gene TRBJ2-2; the match to TRBD2 covers 8 bases. Germline V gene sequence: CDR1 MNHEY, CDR2 SMNVEV (reference sequence). This CDR3 has 17 amino acids. Trimming took 4 bases from V and 3 from J; bases not matched to a gene: 10. CDR3 sequence: CASSSTALAVYTGELFF. The CDR3 DNA sequence: TGTGCCAGCAGTTCAACAGCACTAGCGGTGTACACCGGGGAGCTGTTTTTT.

This chain uses TRBV6-5 with TRBJ1-2, with TRBD1 as a possible D gene (5 bases). Per germline, CDR1 MNHEY and CDR2 SVGAGI. The CDR3 totals 13 residues. Trimming removed 2 bases at V and 5 bases at J, with 9 bases between. The CDR3 sequence is CASSYGRAYGYTF. CDR3 sequence (DNA): TGTGCCAGCAGTTACGGCAGGGCTTATGGCTACACCTTC.

This chain joins TRBV6-5 and TRBJ1-1; perhaps TRBD1 as D (5 bases). Germline lookup yields CDR1 MNHEY and CDR2 SVGAGI. This CDR3 has 16 residues. Trimming removed 4 bases at V and 3 bases at J, with 18 bases between. CDR3: CASSSILTRADTEAFF. As DNA, the CDR3 is TGTGCCAGCAGTTCTATCCTGACCAGGGCGGACACTGAAGCTTTCTTT.

The V gene is TRBV7-8, the J gene TRBJ1-3, with D hard to call. Looked up from germline, CDR1 is SGHVS and CDR2 is FQNEAQ. Trimming stripped 1 base from V and 8 bases from J, with 3 bases between. The CDR3 length is 11 residues. In nucleotides, the CDR3 is TGTGCCAGCAGCTTAGGAGACACCATATATTTT. Amino acid sequence: CASSLGDTIYF.

This clone was found once. The gene calls are TRBV27 and TRBJ2-7; D ambiguous. The germline CDR1 and CDR2 sequences are MNHEY and SMNVEV (reference sequence). The CDR3 sequence is 15 residues long. Trimming stripped 0 bases from V and 0 bases from J, with 9 bases between. CDR3: CASSLSPLSSYEQYF. In DNA, the CDR3 is TGTGCCAGCAGTTTATCGCCACTCAGCTCCTACGAGCAGTACTTC.

This clone was picked up one time. The rearrangement uses TRBV4-1 and TRBJ1-1; D is ambiguous. CDR3 length equals 14 residues. The germline V gene encodes CDR1 MGHRA and CDR2 YSYEKL. V was clipped by 2 bases and J by 3 bases, with 10 bases between them. For the CDR3, the DNA is TGCGCCAGCAGCCAATACGGTGGGGACACTGAAGCTTTCTTT. Translating gives CASSQYGGDTEAFF.

The chain couples TRBV5-1 to TRBJ2-1; 9 bases fit TRBD1. CDR1 SGHRS and CDR2 YFSETQ come from the germline V gene. V gave up 4 bases and J gave up 2 bases; unmatched junction bases: 7. This CDR3 comprises 16 residues. The CDR3 DNA follows: TGCGCCAGCAGCCAGACGGGGACAGGGACCTACAATGAGCAGTTCTTC. Amino acid sequence: CASSQTGTGTYNEQFF.

For the CDR3, the DNA is TGCAGCGTTGAGAATCGCCCCGAAGCTTTCTTT. The encoded protein is CSVENRPEAFF. V and J are TRBV29-1 and TRBJ1-1; no clear D gene. Germline V gives CDR1 SQVTM, CDR2 ANQGSEA. V was shortened by 3 bases and J by 8 bases, with 10 bases between the two germline ends. The CDR3 contains 11 residues.

This chain uses TRBV4-1 with TRBJ2-1; 14 bases fit TRBD2. The CDR3 extends over 18 amino acids. With 0 bases clipped from V and 8 bases from J, the junction kept 9 bases outside the gene matches. The germline gives CDR1 MGHRA, CDR2 YSYEKL. Written as DNA, the CDR3 is TGCGCCAGCAGCCAAGATGGGAGACTAGCGGGAGGGGGCCATGAGCAGTTCTTC. This codes for CASSQDGRLAGGGHEQFF.

This clone has a single count. CDR3 sequence: CASSSIGGPVGRWSPLHF. CDR3 bases: TGTGCCAGCAGCTCTATTGGAGGACCAGTCGGGCGGTGGTCACCCCTCCACTTT. V is TRBV5-6 and J is TRBJ1-6; D gene ambiguous. V dropped 3 bases and J dropped 10 bases, with 26 bases sitting between them. The CDR3 is made up of 18 amino acids. CDR1 SGHDT and CDR2 YYEEEE come from the germline V gene.

The V and J genes are TRBV7-2 and TRBJ2-7, with D unclear. The germline V gene has CDR1 SGHTA and CDR2 FQGNSA. The CDR3 has 15 residues. V lost 1 base to trimming and J lost 0 bases, with 10 bases between them. CDR3 residues: CASSLEIGASYEQYF. CDR3 nucleotide sequence: TGTGCCAGCAGCTTAGAGATCGGCGCCTCCTACGAGCAGTACTTC.

The chain couples TRBV7-9 to TRBJ2-1; 11 nucleotides match TRBD2. The CDR3 totals 18 residues. Trimming at V came to 2 bases and at J to 9 bases, leaving 15 bases not matched to a gene. Germline loops: CDR1 SEHNR, CDR2 FQNEAQ (reference sequence). The CDR3 loop reads CASSLPELAGAPRGEQFF. CDR3 nucleotide sequence: TGTGCCAGCAGCTTACCTGAACTAGCGGGAGCCCCCCGCGGTGAGCAGTTCTTC.

The chain combines TRBV4-3 with TRBJ2-4; tentative D call: TRBD1 (8 bases). Trimming left V 5 bases short and J 1 base short, with 21 bases between. Germline V CDR1 and CDR2: LGHNA, YSLEER. The CDR3 extends over 18 amino acids. CDR3 in amino acids: CASSAGGTGPRAKNIQYF. For the CDR3, the DNA is TGCGCCAGCAGCGCCGGGGGGACAGGTCCAAGGGCCAAAAACATTCAGTACTTC.

The chain recombines TRBV4-2 with TRBJ2-2; D gene unclear. CDR1 is LGHNA, CDR2 YNFKEQ, per germline. V was cut by 3 bases and J by 6 bases, with 5 bases left in between. The CDR3 runs to 12 residues. In DNA form, the CDR3 reads TGTGCCAGCAGCCAGGAGTCCGGGGAGCTGTTTTTT. It encodes CASSQESGELFF.